Listed below are T cell receptor beta chains from one sample, sequenced in a study of human T cells and chemical hapten exposure. Each CDR3 protein gets one entry after TCRdb re-called the RACE reads with MiXCR. Of under 300,000 distinct CDR3 sequences in the sample, over 7.5% were seen once. This material consisted of whole blood, taken in connection with sensitization to the hapten diphenylcyclopropenone (DPC). All receptors derive from a man younger than 35 with alopecia areata. Some clones in this sample may be carry-over from other donors' samples. Both conserved end residues are part of each CDR3. D genes are given only for firm matches. The size entry is marked missing in some rows and otherwise reads once, few, many or a size class.

clone_size d_call j_call v_call cdr3_nt cdr3_aa
NA NA TRBJ1-4 TRBV4-1 TGCGCCAGCAGCCAAGCGGCGGATTATAATGAAAAACTGTTTTTT CASSQAADYNEKLFF
few NA TRBJ1-2 TRBV12-3/TRBV12-4 TGTGCCAGCAGTCCCGAGGGCAGCCTAAGGGGGGGCTACACCTTC CASSPEGSLRGGYTF
NA NA TRBJ2-3 TRBV4-3 TGCGCCAGCAGCCAATTCTCAGCAGCCAGCACAGATACGCAGTATTTT CASSQFSAASTDTQYF
many NA TRBJ2-6 TRBV11-2 TGTGCCAGCAGTTCCGAGCCCGGTTTCTCTGGGGCCAACGTCCTGACTTTC CASSSEPGFSGANVLTF
few TRBD2 TRBJ2-3 TRBV2 TGTGCCAGCAGTGAGAGCGGGGTCCCAGATACGCAGTATTTT CASSESGVPDTQYF
NA NA TRBJ1-1 TRBV29-1 TGCAGCGTTGTCGGTTCGTACACTGAAGCTTTCTTT CSVVGSYTEAFF
many NA TRBJ2-7 TRBV6-2/TRBV6-3 TGTGCCAGCAGGGTCGGATCCCCCGAGCAGTACTTC CASRVGSPEQYF
many NA TRBJ2-4 TRBV11-2 TGTGCCAGCAGCTTAGCGGGGGAAGTAGCCAAAAACATTCAGTACTTC CASSLAGEVAKNIQYF
few TRBD2 TRBJ2-1 TRBV7-8 TGTGCCAGCAGCTTAGAAACTAGCGGGGGGGATGAGCAGTTCTTC CASSLETSGGDEQFF
NA NA TRBJ2-7 TRBV11-2 TGTGCCAGCAGCTTAATCCCTGGAGGCCCCGAGCTGTACTTC CASSLIPGGPELYF
few NA TRBJ2-1 TRBV5-1 TGCGCCAGCAGCTTGGATGGTCAGGGTTCCTACAATGAGCAGTTCTTC CASSLDGQGSYNEQFF
few NA TRBJ2-2 TRBV12-3/TRBV12-4 TGTGCCAGCAGTCCGAGGGACTTGGGGACCGGGGAGCTGTTTTTT CASSPRDLGTGELFF
few TRBD1 TRBJ2-5 TRBV20-1 TGCAGTGCGGACCGGGACAGGGGGCTAGAGACCCAGTACTTC CSADRDRGLETQYF
NA NA TRBJ1-2 TRBV10-3 TGTGCCATCACAAGGCAGGTCGACTATGGCTACACCTTC CAITRQVDYGYTF
NA TRBD1 TRBJ1-2 TRBV6-6 TGTGCCAGCAGTGGACAGGTTTTCTATGGCTACACCTTC CASSGQVFYGYTF
NA TRBD1 TRBJ2-7 TRBV12-3/TRBV12-4 TGTGCCAGCAGACGTACAGGGGGCGCAAGGTACTTC CASRRTGGARYF
NA NA TRBJ1-2 TRBV7-2 TGTGCCAGCAGCTTAGGTGGAACAGGGTCTCGAGGCTACACCTTC CASSLGGTGSRGYTF
NA NA TRBJ1-1 TRBV7-2 TGTGCCAGCAGCAAGATCCCGACCGGCGGCACTGAAGCTTTCTTT CASSKIPTGGTEAFF
NA NA TRBJ2-5 TRBV4-3 TGCGCCAGCAGCCAAGAACTGAGGAGAGAGACCCAGTACTTC CASSQELRRETQYF
few NA TRBJ2-7 TRBV6-2/TRBV6-3 TGTGCCAGCACCTCAACCCAACTAGGACGCTACGAGCAGTACTTC CASTSTQLGRYEQYF
few NA TRBJ1-1 TRBV6-6 TGTGCCAGCAGTTATCCCCCTTCCAATCGGGACGGATATGAAGCTTTCTTT CASSYPPSNRDGYEAFF
many NA TRBJ1-3 TRBV28 TGTGCCAGCAGTTTTGGAGGGACCCCTGGAAACACCATATATTTT CASSFGGTPGNTIYF
few TRBD1 TRBJ2-5 TRBV6-2/TRBV6-3 TGTGCCAGCAGCCTTGGGACAGGGGGCCCCTTATACCAAGAGACCCAGTACTTC CASSLGTGGPLYQETQYF
many NA TRBJ1-2 TRBV3-1 TGTGCCAGCAGCCAAGATCGCGAGGGTGGTGGCTACACCTTC CASSQDREGGGYTF
NA NA TRBJ1-2 TRBV6-5 TGTGCCAGCAGTTACTCATTTGGGACGTACAACTATGGCTACACCTTC CASSYSFGTYNYGYTF
NA NA TRBJ1-4 TRBV7-8 TGTGCCAGCAGCCTAAGAAGGACTAATGAAAAACTGTTTTTT CASSLRRTNEKLFF
few NA TRBJ1-1 TRBV4-2 TGTGCCAGCAGCCAAGAGCTGGGGGAGAACACTGAAGCTTTCTTT CASSQELGENTEAFF
few TRBD2 TRBJ2-2 TRBV11-2 TGTGCCAGCAGCTTAGGGACTAGCACCGGGGAGCTGTTTTTT CASSLGTSTGELFF
few TRBD2 TRBJ2-7 TRBV27 TGTGCCAGCAGTTCTCTAGCGGGGTACGAGCAGTACTTC CASSSLAGYEQYF
NA NA TRBJ1-3 TRBV14 TGTGCCAGCAGCCAAGGACAGTTCTCTGGAAACACCATATATTTT CASSQGQFSGNTIYF
many TRBD1 TRBJ1-2 TRBV27 TGTGCCAGCAGTTTCGTTCCCTCCAGGGGGGGGTCGAACTATGGCTACACCTTC CASSFVPSRGGSNYGYTF
few NA TRBJ2-2 TRBV2 TGTGCCAGCAGTGAAGAGGCCCAGTACACCGGGGAGCTGTTTTTT CASSEEAQYTGELFF
few NA TRBJ1-1 TRBV20-1 TGCAGTGCTAGGCCCGGGCCCCACACTGAAGCTTTCTTT CSARPGPHTEAFF
many NA TRBJ1-1 TRBV18 TGTGCCAGCTCACCATTAAGCACGAACACTGAAGCTTTCTTT CASSPLSTNTEAFF
NA TRBD1 TRBJ1-2 TRBV5-6 TGTGCCAGCAGCAGGGACAGGGTTATACCCTATGGAGGCTACACCTTC CASSRDRVIPYGGYTF
few TRBD1 TRBJ1-4 TRBV12-3/TRBV12-4 TGTGCCAGCAGCAAGGGACAGAATGAAAAACTGTTTTTT CASSKGQNEKLFF
NA TRBD1 TRBJ2-4 TRBV25-1 TGTGCCAGCAGTGAGTACAGGGGCCAGTACGCCAAAAACATTCAGTACTTC CASSEYRGQYAKNIQYF
few NA TRBJ1-5 TRBV20-1 TGCAGTGCTAGCGGGGGAGGGGGCAATCAGCCCCAGCATTTT CSASGGGGNQPQHF
few NA TRBJ2-5 TRBV5-1 TGCGCCAGCAGCCTGGGCGGAGGACAGCAGGAGACCCAGTACTTC CASSLGGGQQETQYF
few TRBD2 TRBJ2-2 TRBV4-1 TGCGCCAGCAGCCAAGTAGGACTAGCGGGGGGTAACACCGGGGAGCTGTTTTTT CASSQVGLAGGNTGELFF
NA NA TRBJ2-2 TRBV7-9 TGTGCCAGCAGAACAACGGACCAAATCGGGGAGCTGTTTTTT CASRTTDQIGELFF
once NA TRBJ1-1 TRBV6-5 TGTGCCAGCAGTTTGGCAGGGAACGGTTACACTGAAGCTTTCTTT CASSLAGNGYTEAFF
many NA TRBJ1-3 TRBV4-3 TGCGCCAGCAGCCAAGATTGGCCCGAGGGAAAATCTGGAAACACCATATATTTT CASSQDWPEGKSGNTIYF
few TRBD2 TRBJ2-4 TRBV6-6 TGTGCCAGCAGTTACCCTGAGAGGGCGGGGGTAAACATTCAGTACTTC CASSYPERAGVNIQYF
few NA TRBJ1-1 TRBV7-2 TGTGCCAGCAGCTCGTGGGGAGGGTACGCTGAAGCTTTCTTT CASSSWGGYAEAFF
few NA TRBJ1-1 TRBV7-6 TGTGCCAGCAGCTTAAAAGGACCCTATGAAGCTTTCTTT CASSLKGPYEAFF
few NA TRBJ2-2 TRBV5-1 TGCGCCAGCAGCTTGGCCGAGACCGGGGAGCTGTTTTTT CASSLAETGELFF
few NA TRBJ2-5 TRBV12-3/TRBV12-4 TGTGCCAGCAGTTTCGGGGGGCTGGAGACCCAGTACTTC CASSFGGLETQYF
few TRBD2 TRBJ2-7 TRBV28 TGTGCCAGCTTGACTAGCGGGGGCTACGAGCAGTACTTC CASLTSGGYEQYF
few TRBD1 TRBJ1-2 TRBV12-3/TRBV12-4 TGTGCCAGCAGTTTATTTTTTCCGGACAGGGGCCACTATGGCTACACCTTC CASSLFFPDRGHYGYTF
NA NA TRBJ1-1 TRBV2 TGTGCCTTAGGACAATGGGCTGAAGCTTTCTTT CALGQWAEAFF
NA NA TRBJ2-7 TRBV2 TGTGCCAGCAGTGAAGCGGGATTTTTTTACGAGCAGTACTTC CASSEAGFFYEQYF
many NA TRBJ2-7 TRBV6-1 TGTGCCAGCAGTCAAACAGGGCGCTACGAGCAGTACTTC CASSQTGRYEQYF
many NA TRBJ1-1 TRBV10-3 TGTGCCATCAGTGAAGGGGCGCAAACTGAAGCTTTCTTT CAISEGAQTEAFF
NA NA TRBJ1-5 TRBV6-1 TGTGCCAGCAGTGAAGCGGCGCATCAGCCCCAGCATTTT CASSEAAHQPQHF
NA NA TRBJ1-5 TRBV5-6 TGTGCCAGCAGCAAACGTACGGGGGGCGCAGGTCAGCCCCAGCATTTT CASSKRTGGAGQPQHF
NA TRBD1 TRBJ2-4 TRBV11-2 TGTGCCAGCAGCTTAGCCCCGGGGGACAGGGTGAGACTAGCCAAAAACATTCAGTACTTC CASSLAPGDRVRLAKNIQYF
few TRBD1 TRBJ2-2 TRBV3-1 TGTGCCAGCAGCCAAGATCACGACAGGGTAAACACCGGGGAGCTGTTTTTT CASSQDHDRVNTGELFF
NA NA TRBJ2-1 TRBV29-1 TGCAGCGTTGACATCGGATACAATGAGCAGTTCTTC CSVDIGYNEQFF
NA NA TRBJ2-3 TRBV7-9 TGTGCCAGCAGCATCTTAGCGGCTACGCAGTATTTT CASSILAATQYF